This TCR beta chain was identified in a study of T cells in Graves' hyperthyroidism and ophthalmopathy. Study observations and caveats: Most thyroid-expanded clonotypes above 0.001 were also found in blood. The model made its ophthalmopathy prediction, and onset followed a median about 6.8 months later.

As to this clonotype: Its matching antigen is unknown.

TCR beta CDR3 sequences were amplified from RNA transcripts. Researchers ran a first-round RT-PCR on the TCR CDR3 using the HTBI primer set. In TCRdb, the multiplex PCR reads were re-called with MiXCR into one record per CDR3 protein. The sample carries about 700,000 distinct CDR3 sequences, 45% recorded once. Germline V gives CDR1 SQVTM, CDR2 ANQGSEA. V trimming: 5 bases; J trimming: 3 bases; junction bases outside the gene matches: 10. The length of the CDR3 is 15 residues. The source material was peripheral blood or thyroid tissue (not recorded which). The J gene is TRBJ2-7, the V gene TRBV29-1; the match to TRBD1 covers 10 bases. This sequence was found in an adult man with Graves' disease, either hyperthyroidism or ophthalmopathy (not recorded which). For the CDR3, the DNA is TGCAGCGTTTCTGTACCGGGACAGGGGTACTACGAGCAGTACTTC. This codes for CSVSVPGQGYYEQYF.